The source of this T cell receptor beta chain is a study of blood T cell repertoires in COVID-19. This table comes from immunoSEQ multiplex PCR, and its TCRdb copy is limited to in-frame clones, with some not included. The sample consists of more than 95,000 clones, 75% to 90% of them appearing once. The CDR3 consists of 16 residues. The germline V gene has CDR1 SGHRS and CDR2 YFSETQ. V lost 4 bases to trimming and J lost 4 bases; unmatched junction nucleotides: 7. The chain is built from TRBV5-1 and TRBJ2-1, with TRBD2 matching 11 bases. The sequencing sample was made of peripheral blood. This TCR came from a woman older than 75 with COVID-19, enrolled during active disease. CDR3 sequence: CASSPQLAGGYNEQFF. In DNA form, the CDR3 reads TGCGCCAGCAGCCCCCAGCTAGCGGGAGGTTACAATGAGCAGTTCTTC.